This T cell receptor (beta chain) was captured by sequencing in a study of cytomegalovirus exposure and HLA in healthy donors. The PCR made use of 60 Vbeta and 13 Jbeta primers. Method: immunoSEQ multiplex PCR; TCRdb's copy keeps in-frame clones and lacks some. The profile shows under 130,000 clones, nearly 80% of them singletons. About this clone itself: Its target is unknown.

Overall study results and limits: A later analysis found TCR association rates differed by HLA locus, highest for DRB1 and lowest for HLA-C. In most subjects, TCR beta sequences reportedly gave accurate predictions of HLA-A and HLA-B alleles. When analyzed later, a missense DCLRE1C variant was found to be linked to TCR beta V- and J-gene trimming. In a later analysis, the majority of CMV-associated beta chains seemingly showed HLA restriction.

The receptor comes from a man younger than 40 in good health and CMV-seronegative. Sequenced sample: PBMCs.

The CDR3 sequence: CASSLDSYEQYF. For the CDR3, the DNA is TGCGCCAGCAGCCTAGACAGTTACGAGCAGTACTTC. The chain couples TRBV4-1 to TRBJ2-7, with a weak D call TRBD1 (5 bases). V was trimmed by 4 bases and J by 4 bases, leaving 8 bases between them. Germline loops: CDR1 MGHRA, CDR2 YSYEKL. The CDR3 contains 12 residues.